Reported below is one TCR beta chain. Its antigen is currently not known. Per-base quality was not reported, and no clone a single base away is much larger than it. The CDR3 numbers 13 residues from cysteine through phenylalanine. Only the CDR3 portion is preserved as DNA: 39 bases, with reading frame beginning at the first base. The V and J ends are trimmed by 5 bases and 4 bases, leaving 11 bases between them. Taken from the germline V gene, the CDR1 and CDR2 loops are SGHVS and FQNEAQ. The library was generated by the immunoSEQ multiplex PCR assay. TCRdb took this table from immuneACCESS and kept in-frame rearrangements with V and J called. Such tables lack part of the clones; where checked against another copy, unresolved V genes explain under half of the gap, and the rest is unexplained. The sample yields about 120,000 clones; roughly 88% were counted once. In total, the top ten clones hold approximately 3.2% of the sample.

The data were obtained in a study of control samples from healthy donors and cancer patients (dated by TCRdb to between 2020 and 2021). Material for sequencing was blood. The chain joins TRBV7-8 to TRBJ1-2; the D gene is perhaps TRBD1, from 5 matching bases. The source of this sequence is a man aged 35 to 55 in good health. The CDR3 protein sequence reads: CASSPDIRYGYTF. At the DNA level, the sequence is TGTGCCAGCAGCCCGGACATTCGCTATGGCTACACCTTC.